One sample yielded the 30 T cell receptor beta chains listed below, sequenced in a study of control samples from healthy donors and cancer patients. Sequenced by immunoSEQ multiplex PCR; TCRdb stores in-frame clones only, minus some. The data hold more than 85,000 clones, with 90% observed a single time. What was sequenced was blood. All receptors come from a human donor in good health. The donor label of this sample is uncertain.

V gene TRBV11-2 combines with J gene TRBJ2-1, with D perhaps TRBD2 (6 bases). Germline-derived CDR1 and CDR2 are SGHAT and FQNNGV. This CDR3 is built from 15 residues. Trimming pared 0 bases from V and 2 bases from J, leaving 8 bases between. This CDR3 is CASSLEAGTYNEQFF. The CDR3 nucleotides read TGTGCCAGCAGCTTAGAAGCGGGCACCTACAATGAGCAGTTCTTC.

This chain links TRBV13 with TRBJ1-3, with a weak D call TRBD1 (6 bases). V was trimmed by 0 bases and J by 4 bases, leaving 16 bases between them. The CDR3 runs to 17 residues. The germline CDR1 and CDR2 sequences are PRHDT and FYEKMQ (reference sequence). Here the CDR3 reads CASSLGLPGAGGNTIYF. For the CDR3, the DNA is TGTGCCAGCAGCTTAGGCCTCCCGGGGGCGGGCGGAAACACCATATATTTT.

This rearrangement joins TRBV7-2 to TRBJ1-2; D gene uncertain. The CDR3 consists of 13 residues. Germline V lookup: CDR1 SGHTA, CDR2 FQGNSA. V was trimmed by 4 bases and J by 2 bases, leaving 8 bases between them. CDR3 sequence (DNA): TGTGCCAGCAGCTCCACACGGAACTATGGCTACACCTTC. Amino acids: CASSSTRNYGYTF.

V gene TRBV9 combines with J gene TRBJ1-1, with no clear D. The CDR3 covers 12 residues. The germline CDR1 and CDR2 sequences are SGDLS and YYNGEE. Trimming removed 8 bases from V and 8 bases from J, with 16 bases in between. CDR3 coding DNA: TGTGCCAGTAAAGATCCTGGGCAGGAAGCTTTCTTT. Protein product: CASKDPGQEAFF.

The CDR3 DNA follows: TGCAGCGTTGATGGCAGATCGGGTGAATGGAAGCAGTTCTTC. Protein sequence: CSVDGRSGEWKQFF. The V gene is TRBV29-1, the J gene TRBJ2-1, with D hard to call. There are 14 residues in the CDR3. CDR1 is SQVTM, CDR2 ANQGSEA, per germline. The V and J ends lost 3 bases and 11 bases respectively, with 20 bases between them.

V usage is TRBV5-6 and J usage is TRBJ1-5, with D maybe TRBD1 (6 bases). V was pared by 4 bases and J by 7 bases, with 21 bases between. The germline V gene encodes CDR1 SGHDT and CDR2 YYEEEE. The CDR3 is 16 residues long. The CDR3 DNA follows: TGTGCCAGCAGCCTCAGACCGACAGGTGGGGTACAGCCCCAGCATTTT. Translation gives CASSLRPTGGVQPQHF.

The chain carries TRBV6-5 and TRBJ1-2, with TRBD1 matching 8 bases. The V gene end was trimmed by 6 bases and the J gene end by 1 base; junction bases not matched to a gene: 7. Per the germline V gene, CDR1 is MNHEY and CDR2 is SVGAGI. The CDR3 runs 15 residues. The CDR3 loop reads CASSATGAVNYGYTF. In DNA form, the CDR3 reads TGTGCCAGCAGCGCGACAGGGGCAGTTAACTATGGCTACACCTTC.

For this clone: The identical CDR3 is also encoded by other nucleotide sequences in the sample. This chain uses TRBV6-2 or TRBV6-3 with TRBJ1-1, with a weak D call TRBD1 (6 bases). With 5 bases removed from V and 6 bases from J, the gap between germline ends came to 10 bases. The V gene's germline CDR1 is MNHEY and CDR2 SVGEGT. The CDR3 contains 12 residues. The DNA for the CDR3 is TGTGCCAGCAGTCCAACAGGGCCTGAAGCTTTCTTT. Its translation is CASSPTGPEAFF.

This sequence joins TRBV5-6 and TRBJ2-7, with 7 bases aligning to TRBD2. V lost 2 bases to trimming and J lost 4 bases; unmatched junction nucleotides: 6. CDR1 and CDR2 (germline): SGHDT, YYEEEE. The CDR3 runs to 14 residues. The CDR3 region is CASSLYGGNYEQYV. In DNA form, the CDR3 reads TGTGCCAGCAGCTTATACGGGGGGAATTACGAGCAGTACGTC.

The chain links TRBV3-1 (or the pseudogene TRBV3-2) to TRBJ1-1, with D tentatively TRBD1 (5 bases). The V gene lost 1 base and the J gene lost 5 bases, with 11 bases spanning the gap. The V gene's germline CDR1 is LGHDT and CDR2 YNNKEL (reference sequence). The CDR3 has 14 residues. DNA for the CDR3: TGTGCCAGCAGCCAAGCAGGGCCCGGGACTGAAGCTTTCTTT. Translating it yields CASSQAGPGTEAFF.

This clone is categorized as medium-sized (0.01 to 0.1%). The chain links TRBV19 to TRBJ1-5; 7 nucleotides match TRBD1. The ends lost 4 bases at V and 6 bases at J; junction bases unmatched: 9. Looked up from germline, CDR1 is LNHDA and CDR2 is SQIVND (reference sequence). This CDR3 has 15 residues. The CDR3 DNA reads TGTGCCAGTAGTACAGACAGGGCGCAGGGTCAGCCCCAGCATTTT. Residues: CASSTDRAQGQPQHF. Full variable domain (remainder filled in from reference TRBV19 and TRBJ1-5): DGGITQSPKYLFRKEGQNVTLSCEQNLNHDAMYWYRQDPGQGLRLIYYSQIVNDFQKGDIAEGYSVSREKKESFPLTVTSAQKNPTAFYLCASSTDRAQGQPQHFGDGTRLSIL.

The genes are TRBV2 and TRBJ2-7, with a weak D call TRBD2 (5 bases). Germline V CDR1 and CDR2: SNHLY, FYNNEI. The germline V and J ends were trimmed by 5 bases and 6 bases, with 17 bases remaining between them. CDR3 length equals 14 residues. The CDR3: CASSTDGRRGEQYF. CDR3 sequence (DNA): TGTGCCAGCAGTACTGACGGCCGTCGGGGCGAGCAGTACTTC. Together with reference TRBV2 and TRBJ2-7, the CDR3 gives the full variable domain: EPEVTQTPSHQVTQMGQEVILRCVPISNHLYFYWYRQILGQKVEFLVSFYNNEISEKSEIFDDQFSVERPDGSNFTLKIRSTKLEDSAMYFCASSTDGRRGEQYFGPGTRLTVT.

This CDR3 is CASSPGPDLGLTQYF. As DNA, the CDR3 is TGTGCCAGCAGCCCCGGACCGGATTTGGGATTGACGCAGTATTTT. J is TRBJ2-3 and V is TRBV3-1 (or the pseudogene TRBV3-2); no clear D gene. The CDR3 runs 15 residues. Germline V gene lookup returns CDR1 LGHDT and CDR2 YNNKEL (reference sequence). Trimming cost V 4 bases and J 9 bases, with 20 bases left between them.

This clone appeared a single time. V usage is TRBV5-1 and J usage is TRBJ1-1; D uncertain. The germline V and J ends were trimmed by 2 bases and 0 bases, with 5 bases remaining between them. Germline lookup yields CDR1 SGHRS and CDR2 YFSETQ. CDR3 length: 13 amino acids. Written as DNA, the CDR3 is TGCGCCAGCAGCTTTATATTGAACACTGAAGCTTTCTTT. Its translation: CASSFILNTEAFF.

J is TRBJ2-1 and V is TRBV24-1, with D possibly matching TRBD1 (5 bases). The germline V gene has CDR1 KGHDR and CDR2 SFDVKD. This CDR3 comprises 15 residues. V was cut by 6 bases and J by 0 bases, with 11 bases left in between. This CDR3 is CATSPRGSSYNEQFF. CDR3 in DNA: TGTGCCACCAGTCCAAGGGGAAGCTCCTACAATGAGCAGTTCTTC.

The chain employs TRBV19 and TRBJ1-2; perhaps TRBD1 as D (5 bases). The V end lost 6 bases, the J end lost 3 bases, and 17 bases lay between the germline ends. The CDR3 runs 15 residues. Germline CDR1 reads LNHDA; CDR2 reads SQIVND (reference sequence). DNA of the CDR3: TGTGCCAGTAGCCCGCGGGACCCGGAGCACTATGGCTACACCTTC. Its translation is CASSPRDPEHYGYTF.

This chain connects TRBV19 to TRBJ1-4; the D is unclear. This CDR3 is 15 amino acids long. V lost 6 bases to trimming and J lost 0 bases, with 11 bases between them. Germline CDR1 LNHDA, CDR2 SQIVND (reference sequence). CDR3 amino acids: CASSTSRTTNEKLFF. The CDR3 DNA is TGTGCCAGTAGCACCAGCAGGACAACTAATGAAAAACTGTTTTTT.

The V call is TRBV6-5, the J call TRBJ2-7; D may match TRBD1 or TRBD2 (7 bases each). Trimming shortened V by 6 bases and J by 11 bases, and 20 bases separated the two germline ends. Germline values: CDR1 MNHEY, CDR2 SVGAGI. There are 13 residues in the CDR3. CDR3 amino acids: CASSRGEGARKYF. CDR3 nucleotide sequence: TGTGCCAGCAGCCGCGGGGAGGGGGCTAGGAAGTACTTC.

The chain links TRBV7-9 to TRBJ1-1, with 12 bases identical to TRBD1. V trimming: 5 bases; J trimming: 0 bases; junction bases outside the gene matches: 10. The CDR3 is 18 residues long. Germline values: CDR1 SEHNR, CDR2 FQNEAQ (reference sequence). Here the CDR3 reads CASSETGTGGEMNTEAFF. In DNA form, the CDR3 reads TGTGCCAGCAGCGAAACCGGGACAGGGGGCGAGATGAACACTGAAGCTTTCTTT.

The rearrangement links TRBV5-1 to TRBJ2-7, with 8 nucleotides matching TRBD2. This CDR3 spans 16 amino acids. V lost 4 bases and J lost 2; bases outside the gene matches: 11. Germline loops: CDR1 SGHRS, CDR2 YFSETQ. In DNA, the CDR3 is TGCGCCAGCAGCCCCAAAGCGGGGGCAGGAGCCTACGAGCAGTACGTC. This gives the protein CASSPKAGAGAYEQYV.

The sample holds a few counts of this clone. This chain links TRBV5-1 with TRBJ2-7, with 11 bases matching TRBD1. Germline-derived CDR1 and CDR2 are SGHRS and YFSETQ. This CDR3 is 17 amino acids long. Trimming cost V 2 bases and J 0 bases; bases outside gene matches: 7. The DNA for the CDR3 is TGCGCCAGCAGCTTAATTGGGACAGGGGGGATCTCCTACGAGCAGTACTTC. Its protein is CASSLIGTGGISYEQYF.

The J gene is TRBJ1-6, the V gene TRBV27; D gene unclear. With 2 bases removed from V and 7 bases from J, the gap between germline ends came to 3 bases. CDR3 length: 12 residues. The germline V gene has CDR1 MNHEY and CDR2 SMNVEV (reference sequence). The chain's CDR3 is CASSLRNSPLHF. For the CDR3, the DNA is TGTGCCAGCAGTTTACGCAATTCACCCCTCCACTTT.

The rearrangement uses TRBV12-3 or TRBV12-4 and TRBJ2-7; no definite D call. Trimming left V 6 bases short and J 5 bases short, with 14 bases between. The CDR3 length is 13 residues. The CDR3 DNA reads as TGTGCCAGCAGCCCTTCCGGGTTGCACGAGCAGTACTTC. Its translation: CASSPSGLHEQYF.

CDR3 in DNA: TGTGCCAGCAGCTTAGGAGGACGGAATGAGCAGTTCTTC. This codes for CASSLGGRNEQFF. The J gene is TRBJ2-1, the V gene TRBV7-9, with D unresolved. Germline V gene sequence: CDR1 SEHNR, CDR2 FQNEAQ (reference sequence). The germline V and J ends were trimmed by 1 base and 7 bases, with 8 bases remaining between them. This CDR3 comprises 13 residues. Looking up the rest from reference TRBV7-9 and TRBJ2-1 gives the full variable domain: DTGVSQNPRHKITKRGQNVTFRCDPISEHNRLYWYRQTLGQGPEFLTYFQNEAQLEKSRLLSDRFSAERPKGSFSTLEIQRTEQGDSAMYLCASSLGGRNEQFFGPGTRLTVL.

The chain employs TRBV5-5 and TRBJ2-4; 7 bases are a match to TRBD1. V dropped 2 bases and J dropped 5; count of bases not matched to a gene: 10. This CDR3 is 16 amino acids long. Germline assignment: CDR1 SGHKS and CDR2 YYEKEE (reference sequence). The CDR3 DNA is TGTGCCAGCAGCTTTCCCCCCGCCGGGACAGAAAACATTCAGTACTTC. This gives the protein CASSFPPAGTENIQYF.

This clone has a single count. The chain links TRBV5-4 to TRBJ1-1; the D is unclear. Germline CDR1 is SGHNT and CDR2 is YYREEE (reference sequence). This CDR3 contains 13 residues. Trimming shortened V by 0 bases and J by 0 bases, and 3 bases separated the two germline ends. CDR3 coding DNA: TGTGCCAGCAGCTTGGTTGTGAACACTGAAGCTTTCTTT. It translates to CASSLVVNTEAFF.

The V call is TRBV27, the J call TRBJ1-6; the match to TRBD1 covers 8 bases. Trimming removed 6 bases from V and 10 bases from J; junction bases left unmatched: 11. CDR1 and CDR2 from the germline V gene are MNHEY and SMNVEV (reference sequence). This CDR3 is 15 amino acids long. CDR3 residues: CASSTPDRARSPLHF. The CDR3 DNA sequence: TGTGCCAGCAGCACGCCGGACAGGGCTAGGTCACCCCTCCACTTT.

V is TRBV2 and J is TRBJ1-1; D is unresolved. V lost 6 bases and J lost 4, with 12 bases in between. The CDR3 totals 13 residues. Germline assignment: CDR1 SNHLY and CDR2 FYNNEI. The CDR3 reads CASRGGSVTEAFF. CDR3 coding DNA: TGTGCCAGCAGAGGAGGCAGTGTCACTGAAGCTTTCTTT.

The rearrangement links TRBV29-1 to TRBJ2-7; D is unclear. V was trimmed by 7 bases and J by 2 bases, leaving 12 bases between them. Germline V CDR1 and CDR2: SQVTM, ANQGSEA. CDR3 size: 12 residues. The CDR3 DNA is TGCAGCGCCGGGCTCCCTCCCTACGAGCAGTACTTC. Residues: CSAGLPPYEQYF.

The chain links TRBV3-1 (or the pseudogene TRBV3-2) to TRBJ1-6; the D gene is possibly TRBD1 (5 bases). Trimming shortened V by 5 bases and J by 9 bases, and 17 bases separated the two germline ends. The CDR3 is made up of 15 amino acids. The germline gives CDR1 LGHDT, CDR2 YNNKEL (reference sequence). CDR3 sequence reads: CASSSLGVDASPLHF. In nucleotides, the CDR3 is TGTGCCAGCAGCTCATTAGGGGTTGATGCTTCACCCCTCCACTTT.